Below are 9 T cell receptor beta chains sequenced from a single sample in a study of CD8+ T cells in alopecia areata (dated by TCRdb to the late 2010s). The library came from the immunoSEQ multiplex PCR assay. For TCR sequencing, RNA was extracted from every sample and reverse transcribed into cDNA to serve as template. The source is immuneACCESS, and TCRdb retained only in-frame sequences with V and J called. Part of the clones is not carried over; for the studies checked, unresolved V genes explain less than half of this, and the remainder is unexplained. The sample table holds hundreds of thousands of clones, of which roughly two thirds were seen once. The ten largest make up 0.95% to 1.5% of the sample. The time point label corresponds to: baseline before oral tofacitinib. The input for sequencing was CD4+ T cells sorted from blood, taken at week 0. The receptors come from a human donor with alopecia areata.

This chain links TRBV30 with TRBJ1-1; no clear D gene. Trimming removed 2 bases from V and 4 bases from J, with 17 bases in between. The CDR3 totals 15 residues. The V gene's germline CDR1 is GTSNPN and CDR2 SVGIG (reference sequence). CDR3 residues: CAWSHSPGFGTEAFF. CDR3 bases: TGTGCCTGGAGTCATTCTCCCGGTTTTGGCACTGAAGCTTTCTTT.

CDR3 coding DNA: TGTGCCATCAGTGATCAGGGGGCCAAAAACATTCAGTACTTC. Translating it yields CAISDQGAKNIQYF. The genes are TRBV10-3 and TRBJ2-4, with D perhaps TRBD1 (6 bases). Germline V gene data show CDR1 as ENHRY and CDR2 as SYGVKD. The V end was cut by 3 bases, the J end by 1 base, with 7 bases between. The CDR3 length is 14 residues.

The V gene is TRBV25-1, the J gene TRBJ2-7; D gene ambiguous. From germline, CDR1 is MGHDK and CDR2 SYGVNS. V was clipped by 6 bases and J by 2 bases, with 5 bases between them. CDR3 length equals 11 residues. In DNA, the CDR3 is TGTGCCAGCAGATCTACCTACGAGCAGTACTTC. Translated: CASRSTYEQYF.

The rearrangement joins TRBV30 to TRBJ1-2; no reliable D call. Germline lookup yields CDR1 GTSNPN and CDR2 SVGIG (reference sequence). Trimming stripped 1 base from V and 3 bases from J, with 6 bases between. CDR3 length: 12 residues. The CDR3 region has the DNA TGTGCCTGGAGTGACAGACACTATGGCTACACCTTC. Amino acid sequence: CAWSDRHYGYTF.

The chain links TRBV27 to TRBJ2-3; TRBD2 might be the D (7 bases). The CDR3 has 16 amino acids. CDR1 is MNHEY and CDR2 is SMNVEV in the germline V gene (reference sequence). Trimming left V 4 bases short and J 2 bases short, with 16 bases between. The CDR3 nucleotides read TGTGCCAGCAGTTCTTGGGCGGGGGCCAACACAGATACGCAGTATTTT. Amino acid sequence: CASSSWAGANTDTQYF.

This clone has just a few counts. The gene calls are TRBV2 and TRBJ1-2; D is unclear. This CDR3 has 12 residues. Germline-derived CDR1 and CDR2 are SNHLY and FYNNEI. V lost 0 bases, J lost 4 bases, and 3 bases lay in between. CDR3 coding DNA: TGTGCCAGCAGTGAAGCCCCCTATGGCTACACCTTC. Protein: CASSEAPYGYTF.

The chain has TRBV29-1 and TRBJ1-2, with a possible D match to TRBD1 (5 bases). This CDR3 is 13 amino acids long. The V and J ends lost 2 bases and 0 bases respectively, with 7 bases between them. Germline V gene data show CDR1 as SQVTM and CDR2 as ANQGSEA. The CDR3 reads CSVERDANYGYTF. For the CDR3, the DNA is TGCAGCGTTGAAAGGGACGCTAACTATGGCTACACCTTC.

CDR3 region: CASSFLRSGELHF. DNA for the CDR3: TGTGCCAGCAGCTTTCTCCGATCGGGCGAATTGCACTTT. The chain recombines TRBV13 with TRBJ1-6; D is undetermined. CDR3 length: 13 amino acids. Trimming shortened V by 3 bases and J by 19 bases, and 19 bases separated the two germline ends. Per germline, CDR1 PRHDT and CDR2 FYEKMQ (reference sequence).

The CDR3 region is CASSSNSFTDTQYF. The CDR3 DNA is TGTGCCAGCAGTTCTAACAGTTTCACAGATACGCAGTATTTT. The chain uses TRBV25-1 and TRBJ2-3, with unresolved D. V was shortened by 5 bases and J by 2 bases, with 11 bases between the two germline ends. Germline V gene sequence: CDR1 MGHDK, CDR2 SYGVNS. This CDR3 comprises 14 residues.